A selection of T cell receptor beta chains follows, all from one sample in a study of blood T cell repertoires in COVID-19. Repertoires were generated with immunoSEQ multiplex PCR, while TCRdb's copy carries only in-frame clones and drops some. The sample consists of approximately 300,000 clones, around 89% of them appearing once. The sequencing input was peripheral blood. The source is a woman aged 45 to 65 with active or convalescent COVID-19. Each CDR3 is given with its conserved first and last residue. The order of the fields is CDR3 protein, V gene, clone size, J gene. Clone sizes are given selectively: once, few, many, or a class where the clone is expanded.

CDR3aa: CASSFTNRGSDTGELFF
v_gene: TRBV6-2/TRBV6-3
abundance: -
j_gene: TRBJ2-2

CDR3aa: CASSRTSGGAFGETQYF
v_gene: TRBV5-6
abundance: -
j_gene: TRBJ2-5

CDR3aa: CASSLDSGLYEQYF
v_gene: TRBV5-4
abundance: -
j_gene: TRBJ2-7

CDR3aa: CASLPTGGVYEQYF
v_gene: TRBV6-5
abundance: -
j_gene: TRBJ2-7

CDR3aa: CASSLDRGSGNEQFF
v_gene: TRBV11-2
abundance: many
j_gene: TRBJ2-1

CDR3aa: CASSLLGQGRSNQPQHF
v_gene: TRBV18
abundance: few
j_gene: TRBJ1-5

CDR3aa: CASSLRQVNTEAFF
v_gene: TRBV5-1
abundance: -
j_gene: TRBJ1-1

CDR3aa: CATHGGNSRNTGELFF
v_gene: TRBV28
abundance: -
j_gene: TRBJ2-2

CDR3aa: CASSYTLKAPDTQYF
v_gene: TRBV6-2/TRBV6-3
abundance: -
j_gene: TRBJ2-3

CDR3aa: CASSLALQGDYTF
v_gene: TRBV7-9
abundance: -
j_gene: TRBJ1-2

CDR3aa: CASNPTGSANEKLFF
v_gene: TRBV6-5
abundance: -
j_gene: TRBJ1-4

CDR3aa: CASSPDRGEKLFF
v_gene: TRBV4-3
abundance: -
j_gene: TRBJ1-4

CDR3aa: CASSQVPWTAYEQYF
v_gene: TRBV4-1
abundance: -
j_gene: TRBJ2-7

CDR3aa: CASSLNGAANYGYTF
v_gene: TRBV5-5
abundance: -
j_gene: TRBJ1-2

CDR3aa: CASSLTPAGTRSSEQFF
v_gene: TRBV7-3
abundance: -
j_gene: TRBJ2-1

CDR3aa: CASSLFAGKAFF
v_gene: TRBV11-2
abundance: -
j_gene: TRBJ1-1

CDR3aa: CASSPLASGSNNEQFF
v_gene: TRBV18
abundance: -
j_gene: TRBJ2-1

CDR3aa: CATSSGLAGVDTQYF
v_gene: TRBV15
abundance: -
j_gene: TRBJ2-3

CDR3aa: CAWTEDSYFSGNTIYF
v_gene: TRBV30
abundance: -
j_gene: TRBJ1-3

CDR3aa: CASNGQVNYGYTF
v_gene: TRBV28
abundance: -
j_gene: TRBJ1-2

CDR3aa: CASSYRSWNRAEQYF
v_gene: TRBV6-2/TRBV6-3
abundance: -
j_gene: TRBJ2-7

CDR3aa: CASSLVGSTPNYGYTF
v_gene: TRBV11-2
abundance: -
j_gene: TRBJ1-2

CDR3aa: CATSRDPGLPNTGELFF
v_gene: TRBV15
abundance: -
j_gene: TRBJ2-2

CDR3aa: CASSSRQGANSPLHF
v_gene: TRBV5-6
abundance: -
j_gene: TRBJ1-6

CDR3aa: CASSPGPGLVGEQYF
v_gene: TRBV4-1
abundance: -
j_gene: TRBJ2-7

CDR3aa: CASPVTARPNEKLFF
v_gene: TRBV6-5
abundance: -
j_gene: TRBJ1-4

CDR3aa: CASSLATGNTEAFF
v_gene: TRBV27
abundance: -
j_gene: TRBJ1-1

CDR3aa: CASSIGQGGRETQYF
v_gene: TRBV5-1
abundance: -
j_gene: TRBJ2-5

CDR3aa: CASSREIGNTIYF
v_gene: TRBV12-3/TRBV12-4
abundance: -
j_gene: TRBJ1-3

CDR3aa: CASSPQKNTEAFF
v_gene: TRBV7-6
abundance: -
j_gene: TRBJ1-1

CDR3aa: CASSPGTGGVEQYF
v_gene: TRBV6-6
abundance: -
j_gene: TRBJ2-7

CDR3aa: CASSSGQGHQPQHF
v_gene: TRBV28
abundance: -
j_gene: TRBJ1-5

CDR3aa: CASSPLTGRATNEKLFF
v_gene: TRBV5-5
abundance: -
j_gene: TRBJ1-4

CDR3aa: CASSPRGTEAFF
v_gene: TRBV7-9
abundance: -
j_gene: TRBJ1-1

CDR3aa: CASSPRQGVNQPQHF
v_gene: TRBV27
abundance: -
j_gene: TRBJ1-5

CDR3aa: CASRVGRGRYGYTF
v_gene: TRBV2
abundance: -
j_gene: TRBJ1-2

CDR3aa: CASSFYLSGSFTGELFF
v_gene: TRBV5-5
abundance: -
j_gene: TRBJ2-2

CDR3aa: CASNVTGISGNTIYF
v_gene: TRBV10-1
abundance: -
j_gene: TRBJ1-3

CDR3aa: CAWSVRANEQYF
v_gene: TRBV30
abundance: -
j_gene: TRBJ2-7

CDR3aa: CASSLDGGNQPQHF
v_gene: TRBV6-6
abundance: -
j_gene: TRBJ1-5

CDR3aa: CASSRGWQGAWEQYF
v_gene: TRBV3-1/TRBV3-2
abundance: -
j_gene: TRBJ2-7

CDR3aa: CASARTAAGNTIYF
v_gene: TRBV27
abundance: -
j_gene: TRBJ1-3

CDR3aa: CATSSLDSSNTEAFF
v_gene: TRBV15
abundance: -
j_gene: TRBJ1-1

CDR3aa: CASSLQGQGSIQYF
v_gene: TRBV6-5
abundance: -
j_gene: TRBJ2-4

CDR3aa: CASSEQGHTSTDTQYF
v_gene: TRBV2
abundance: -
j_gene: TRBJ2-3

CDR3aa: CASSTRGSANTGELFF
v_gene: TRBV9
abundance: -
j_gene: TRBJ2-2

CDR3aa: CASSTGQGGLGDTGELFF
v_gene: TRBV5-1
abundance: -
j_gene: TRBJ2-2

CDR3aa: CASSPGTGAGELFF
v_gene: TRBV18
abundance: -
j_gene: TRBJ2-2

CDR3aa: CASSLEGRVDTQYF
v_gene: TRBV7-8
abundance: -
j_gene: TRBJ2-3

CDR3aa: CASGTGVSPLHF
v_gene: TRBV19
abundance: -
j_gene: TRBJ1-6

CDR3aa: CASSLAGNYGYTF
v_gene: TRBV28
abundance: -
j_gene: TRBJ1-2

CDR3aa: CASSPGQGDQPQHF
v_gene: TRBV7-9
abundance: -
j_gene: TRBJ1-5

CDR3aa: CASSAGSEAFF
v_gene: TRBV3-1/TRBV3-2
abundance: -
j_gene: TRBJ1-1

CDR3aa: CASSFFGVTSNIEQFF
v_gene: TRBV7-2
abundance: -
j_gene: TRBJ2-1

CDR3aa: CASSPTGWNGYTF
v_gene: TRBV9
abundance: -
j_gene: TRBJ1-2